This passage covers 20 T cell receptor beta chains from one sample sequenced in a study of blood T cell repertoires in COVID-19. Here immunoSEQ multiplex PCR was the method, and the copy in TCRdb shows in-frame clones only, minus some. The sample yields approximately 390,000 clones, over 75% seen once. Sequencing was done on a sample of PBMCs or T cells enriched from blood (not recorded which). All receptors come from a woman aged 40 to 49 with acute COVID-19.

This chain connects TRBV5-1 to TRBJ2-7; 11 positions agree with TRBD1. Germline CDR1 and CDR2: SGHRS and YFSETQ. Trimming took 3 bases from V and 3 from J; bases not matched to a gene: 5. CDR3 length equals 15 residues. The CDR3: CASSSGTGGYYEQYF. Here the CDR3 DNA reads TGCGCCAGCAGCTCCGGGACAGGGGGATACTACGAGCAGTACTTC.

The chain combines TRBV5-1 with TRBJ2-5, with 7 bases identical to TRBD1. The CDR3 runs to 14 residues. Germline loops: CDR1 SGHRS, CDR2 YFSETQ. With V trimmed by 2 bases and J by 5 bases, 6 bases remained unmatched. This CDR3 is CASSFLGGDETQYF. The CDR3 DNA reads TGCGCCAGCAGCTTTTTAGGGGGCGATGAGACCCAGTACTTC.

The chain links TRBV19 to TRBJ1-2, with D possibly matching TRBD1 (6 bases). CDR3 size: 15 residues. The V end was cut by 7 bases, the J end by 8 bases, with 23 bases between. Germline V gene lookup returns CDR1 LNHDA and CDR2 SQIVND (reference sequence). CDR3 amino acids: CASTGGRTVGTGYTF. The CDR3 bases are TGTGCCAGTACGGGCGGGCGGACAGTAGGTACGGGCTACACCTTC. The entire variable domain, with the rest obtained from reference TRBV19 and TRBJ1-2, is as follows: DGGITQSPKYLFRKEGQNVTLSCEQNLNHDAMYWYRQDPGQGLRLIYYSQIVNDFQKGDIAEGYSVSREKKESFPLTVTSAQKNPTAFYLCASTGGRTVGTGYTFGSGTRLTVV.

V gene TRBV4-2 combines with J gene TRBJ2-7, with no clear D. V was cut by 2 bases and J by 3 bases, with 14 bases left in between. The CDR3 extends over 15 amino acids. Germline V gene data show CDR1 as LGHNA and CDR2 as YNFKEQ. The CDR3 bases are TGTGCCAGCAGCCAATCGTCAGCCCGCGGCTACGAGCAGTACTTC. Protein: CASSQSSARGYEQYF.

V usage is TRBV29-1 and J usage is TRBJ1-1, with 9 bases aligning to TRBD1. Germline lookup yields CDR1 SQVTM and CDR2 ANQGSEA. The junction had 6 bases not matched to a gene; V was cut back by 0 bases and J by 4 bases. The CDR3 contains 15 residues. For the CDR3, the DNA is TGCAGCGTTGAAGATCGAGGACAGGGGAGCACTGAAGCTTTCTTT. As protein: CSVEDRGQGSTEAFF.

The gene calls are TRBV24-1 and TRBJ2-1; the D gene is possibly TRBD1 (5 bases). Between the trimmed V and J ends, which lost 9 bases and 6 bases, there was a span of 11 bases. CDR1 is KGHDR, CDR2 SFDVKD, per germline. The CDR3 runs to 12 residues. The CDR3 DNA is TGTGCCACCGGGGCAGGGTTCAATGAGCAGTTCTTC. This encodes CATGAGFNEQFF.

The rearrangement links TRBV19 to TRBJ2-1, with D unresolved. Trimming took off 7 bases at V and 8 bases at J, with 9 bases between the two ends. CDR3 length equals 11 residues. The germline V gene encodes CDR1 LNHDA and CDR2 SQIVND (reference sequence). The CDR3 coding sequence is TGTGCCAGTACCGAACGGTATGAGCAGTTCTTC. Amino acids: CASTERYEQFF.

The V and J genes are TRBV6-5 and TRBJ2-5; D possibly corresponds to TRBD2 (7 bases). Germline assignment: CDR1 MNHEY and CDR2 SVGAGI. The V gene lost 6 bases and the J gene lost 5 bases, with 19 bases spanning the gap. This CDR3 has 15 residues. This CDR3 is CASSAPGGGWETQYF. The CDR3 nucleotides are TGTGCCAGCAGCGCGCCGGGCGGGGGCTGGGAGACCCAGTACTTC.

The V and J genes are TRBV7-6 and TRBJ2-2; 7 nucleotides line up with TRBD1. Germline CDR1 reads SGHVS; CDR2 reads FNYEAQ. This CDR3 comprises 15 residues. The V and J ends lost 1 base and 10 bases, in that order; junction bases with no gene match: 9. The CDR3 loop is CASSLDRGLTQELFF. Written as DNA, the CDR3 is TGTGCCAGCAGCTTAGATAGGGGGCTTACGCAGGAGCTGTTTTTT.

The V and J genes are TRBV5-1 and TRBJ2-3, with D perhaps matching TRBD2 (5 bases). Germline CDR1 reads SGHRS; CDR2 reads YFSETQ. V lost 4 bases and J lost 1, with 16 bases in between. This CDR3 comprises 16 residues. The CDR3 region is CASSVIATPGTDTQYF. CDR3 coding DNA: TGCGCCAGCAGCGTAATAGCGACCCCCGGCACAGATACGCAGTATTTT.

The genes are TRBV6-5 and TRBJ2-3; perhaps TRBD2 as D (5 bases). Trimming stripped 6 bases from V and 0 bases from J, with 10 bases between. The germline gives CDR1 MNHEY, CDR2 SVGAGI. The CDR3 spans 14 residues. DNA of the CDR3: TGTGCCAGCAGCCAAGGACTGAGCACAGATACGCAGTATTTT. This sequence encodes CASSQGLSTDTQYF.

DNA for the CDR3: TGCGCCAGCTCAAAACAACGTCCCCAGGGCCCAAATCAGGCCTACGAGCAGTACTTC. Translation: CASSKQRPQGPNQAYEQYF. The J gene is TRBJ2-7, the V gene TRBV23-1; TRBD1 is a possible D gene (5 bases). TRBV23-1 carries the ORF label, with uncertain function. V was cut by 8 bases and J by 2 bases, with 31 bases left in between. The CDR3 runs to 19 residues.

A single count supports this clone. The V call is TRBV7-9, the J call TRBJ1-2; 7 nucleotides match TRBD1. From germline, CDR1 is SEHNR and CDR2 FQNEAQ (reference sequence). V dropped 7 bases and J dropped 4; count of bases not matched to a gene: 6. The CDR3 runs 13 residues. CDR3 bases: TGTGCCAGCACCATGGGACAGCTCTATGGCTACACCTTC. As protein: CASTMGQLYGYTF.

The chain combines TRBV6-5 with TRBJ1-2; 10 bases match TRBD1. CDR1 is MNHEY, CDR2 SVGAGI, per germline. Losses at the gene ends were 3 bases for V and 2 bases for J; bases not matched to a gene: 6. The CDR3 contains 16 residues. The CDR3 loop is CASSYYRDRGNYGYTF. Written as DNA, the CDR3 is TGTGCCAGCAGTTATTACCGGGACAGGGGCAACTATGGCTACACCTTC.

This chain uses TRBV19 with TRBJ2-1, with a weak D call TRBD2 (6 bases). Trimming left V 3 bases short and J 9 bases short, with 18 bases between. The CDR3 is made up of 15 amino acids. CDR1 and CDR2 from the germline V gene are LNHDA and SQIVND (reference sequence). The CDR3 DNA reads as TGTGCCAGTAGTATCCAGGCTAGCGATTTAACTGAGCAGTTCTTC. It codes for CASSIQASDLTEQFF.

The sample holds one count of this clone. The chain uses TRBV7-2 and TRBJ2-7; weak D call: TRBD1 (7 bases). The CDR3 consists of 17 residues. The V gene lost 0 bases and the J gene lost 5 bases, with 20 bases spanning the gap. The germline CDR1 and CDR2 sequences are SGHTA and FQGNSA. The CDR3 loop is CASSLAGRGVGKDEQYF. CDR3 DNA sequence: TGTGCCAGCAGCTTAGCGGGCAGGGGGGTAGGTAAGGACGAGCAGTACTTC.

The V call is TRBV6-5, the J call TRBJ2-7, with D unclear. Germline V gene lookup returns CDR1 MNHEY and CDR2 SVGAGI. V lost 8 bases, J lost 0 bases, and 14 bases lay in between. The CDR3 has 14 residues. CDR3 bases: TGTGCCAGCGCCACAGAAATCTTCTCCTACGAGCAGTACTTC. It yields the protein CASATEIFSYEQYF.

The chain is built from TRBV5-1 and TRBJ1-6; 10 bases fit TRBD1. The CDR3 extends over 14 amino acids. J lost 9 bases, V lost 4 bases, and 4 bases had no gene match. Germline loops: CDR1 SGHRS, CDR2 YFSETQ. CDR3 DNA: TGCGCCAGCAGCGGGGGGGACAGGGGTTCACCCCTCCACTTT. It specifies CASSGGDRGSPLHF. The full variable domain, its missing parts supplied by reference TRBV5-1 and TRBJ1-6, is KAGVTQTPRYLIKTRGQQVTLSCSPISGHRSVSWYQQTPGQGLQFLFEYFSETQRNKGNFPGRFSGRQFSNSRSEMNVSTLELGDSALYLCASSGGDRGSPLHFGNGTRLTVT.

The V and J genes are TRBV6-5 and TRBJ2-7, with TRBD1 identical over 8 bases. The CDR3 has 12 amino acids. The germline V gene encodes CDR1 MNHEY and CDR2 SVGAGI. The V segment lost 8 bases and the J segment 4 bases; nucleotides outside the gene matches: 4. The CDR3 coding sequence is TGTGCCAGCGGCCGACAGGGGTACGAGCAGTACTTC. Amino acid sequence: CASGRQGYEQYF.

This sequence joins TRBV29-1 and TRBJ1-5; possibly TRBD1 for D (6 bases). Germline CDR1 reads SQVTM; CDR2 reads ANQGSEA. The CDR3 consists of 13 residues. Trimming took off 6 bases at V and 7 bases at J, with 16 bases between the two ends. CDR3 bases: TGCAGCGTCCAAACAGGGAGTAGGCAGCCCCAGCATTTT. The encoded protein is CSVQTGSRQPQHF.